This note documents a single T cell receptor (beta chain) sequence. This clonotype came up a few times. Its antigen is currently not known. The record has no base qualities; no much larger clone is one base away. This record belongs to a study of T cells in Graves' hyperthyroidism and ophthalmopathy (dated by TCRdb to the late 2010s). For the study in its entirety: Peripheral blood was collected at initial diagnosis, before any treatment. The roughly 94 discovery patients were randomly split 7:3 into training and test sets. Following sampling, methimazole starting at 30 mg daily was given to hyperthyroidism patients, and high-dose intravenous methylprednisolone was given to ophthalmopathy patients. Prospective prediction of ophthalmopathy was tested in an independent validation cohort of fewer than 20 hyperthyroidism patients and 17 patients who later progressed to ophthalmopathy. The study also compared thyroid tissue and blood T-cell repertoires from a handful of Graves' hyperthyroidism patients. TCR Vbeta CDR3 sequencing of approximately 140 peripheral blood samples (fewer than 45 ophthalmopathy, about 75 hyperthyroidism and approximately 17 progressor patients) is reported in the paper. To identify TCR V-J signatures that set the groups apart, the researchers used a discovery cohort of 90 to 100 patients, made up of 40 to 45 with Graves' ophthalmopathy and about 60 with stable Graves' hyperthyroidism.

The CDR3, from cysteine to phenylalanine, totals 15 residues. The DNA shown is the 45-base CDR3, in frame from base 1. Via the germline V gene (reference sequence), CDR1 is DFQATT and CDR2 SNEGSKA. The junction carries 16 bases between V and J, which are trimmed by 4 bases and 1 base respectively. Ophthalmopathy patients had moderately to severely active disease, Clinical Activity Score of at least 3, NOSPECS grade of at least 4, and duration under 3 months. Any patient with an uncontrolled infection, another autoimmune disease, pregnancy or lactation was excluded. Diagnoses were based on clinical symptoms, serum thyroxine and TRAb, thyroid ultrasound and orbital computed tomography. Ficoll-Paque density gradient centrifugation was used to isolate PBMCs from approximately 11 ml of fresh peripheral blood. Total RNA was extracted with Trizol reagent, and quality was checked on an Agilent 2100 Bioanalyzer.

TCR beta CDR3 regions were amplified from RNA transcripts. For the first round of RT-PCR on the TCR CDR3, the HTBI primer set was used together with the Qiagen OneStep RT-PCR kit. A second multiplex PCR round built the libraries, followed by size selection and purification. Libraries were sequenced paired-end with 100 bp reads on an Illumina HiSeq2000. Per the original workflow: SOAPnuke was used to process the raw data, removing reads that contained adapters or uncalled bases, had a mean Phred below 15, or lacked an exact match to the constant primer or identifier. High-quality paired reads were merged using COPE v1.2.5, and each unique nucleotide sequence was defined as a clonotype. MiTCR v1.1 was used to align clonotypes to the IMGT TRBV, TRBD and TRBJ reference segments. Analysis was restricted to V-J combinations with a frequency above 0.0001, which covered over 98% of repertoires. The TCS score was defined as the ratio of F50 (clonal expansion) to E x V (chaos), calculated using BLOSUM62-based TCRdist between CDR3 peptides within each V-J. Welch's t-statistics and random forest reduced fewer than 600 V-J features to 10 to 15, which were used in a naive Bayes classifier (R e1071). The public reads were run again by TCRdb, first through fastp at Q25 and then through MiXCR, and only productive beta chains were kept. Rows are unified per CDR3 protein, each entry keeping the most common DNA and genes. It is TCRdb's table, rather than the study itself, that gives the V and J calls and clone size. The sample yields 500,000 to 650,000 distinct CDR3 sequences; approximately 14% were counted once. Under 15% of the sample comes from the top ten.

Overall study outcomes, separate from this receptor: A 13 V-J signature model separated ophthalmopathy from stable hyperthyroidism, with 87.88% sensitivity and roughly 81% specificity in cross-validation and 80%/75% in testing. Sample size was not statistically predetermined, and blinding of investigators to group allocation was not performed. Most expanded thyroid clonotypes (frequency above 0.001) were also detected in blood, suggesting blood repertoires may reflect thyroid immune responses. During validation, the model predicted progression to ophthalmopathy a median of approximately 7 months ahead of onset, with around 65% sensitivity and almost 75% specificity.

Sequenced: blood. Here the chain combines TRBV20-1 and TRBJ1-1, and TRBD1 may be the D gene, going by 5 matching bases. The sequence was collected from a woman in her fifties or sixties with Graves' ophthalmopathy. For the CDR3, the sequence is CSAIRQGSWNTEAFF. Here is the DNA: TGCAGTGCTATACGGCAGGGTTCTTGGAACACTGAAGCTTTCTTT.